This T cell receptor beta chain is from a study of tumor-infiltrating lymphocytes in primary liver carcinoma. V gave up 8 bases and J gave up 5 bases, with 3 bases separating them. CDR1 is MNHEY, CDR2 SVGEGT, per germline. CDR3 length equals 10 residues. There are many counts of this clonotype. Germline DNA was also extracted, and blood RNA derived from unsorted whole blood. From about 0.45 ug total RNA, TCR beta cDNA was generated with a primer in the constant region. Three rounds of nested multiplex PCR with slightly modified ARM-PCR produced TCR beta libraries. The first two PCR rounds used TRBV1-TRBV30 forward primers with a C-beta reverse primer, around 10 cycles each. MiXCR was run by TCRdb on the multiplex PCR reads, yielding one entry per CDR3 protein. The table records fewer than 350,000 distinct CDR3 sequences, less than 75% of them present only once.

This sequence joins TRBV6-2 or TRBV6-3 and TRBJ2-2; D uncertain. Sequencing was carried out using peripheral blood. This TCR was sampled from a man aged 35 to 55 with primary liver carcinoma and hepatitis B virus infection. CDR3 nucleotides: TGTGCCAGCGGAACCGGGGAGCTGTTTTTT. Translating it yields CASGTGELFF.